The clone carrying this T cell receptor (beta chain) was detected a few times. Its antigen remains unknown. Individual cDNA molecules each received unique molecular identifiers attached to them. TCRdb independently ran MiXCR on the 5' RACE reads; one entry per CDR3 protein. Among roughly 69,000 distinct CDR3 sequences, about 9% were seen once, and the ten largest hold about 5.6%. The germline V gene has CDR1 SGHDN and CDR2 FVKESK. Trimming took 3 bases from V and 11 from J, leaving 19 bases between them. CDR3 size: 14 residues. This record belongs to a study of early T cells in non-severe SARS-CoV-2 infection. Study-level background: Bulk RNA taken from unsorted whole blood was sequenced, leaving chains unpaired.

Broader study findings: Private and CD4 specificities were missed by VDJdb matching, which favored anti-spike CD8 responses.

The specimen sequenced was whole blood. The chain carries TRBV14 and TRBJ1-1; no definite D call. This TCR was recovered from an adult who was a healthcare worker with PCR-confirmed SARS-CoV-2 infection or an uninfected control (not recorded which). CDR3: CASSQSGQRVEAFF. The CDR3 nucleotides are TGTGCCAGCAGCCAGAGTGGCCAGCGGGTGGAGGCTTTCTTT. Supplemented by reference TRBV14 and TRBJ1-1, the full variable domain reads EAGVTQFPSHSVIEKGQTVTLRCDPISGHDNLYWYRRVMGKEIKFLLHFVKESKQDESGMPNNRFLAERTGGTYSTLKVQPAELEDSGVYFCASSQSGQRVEAFFGQGTRLTVV.